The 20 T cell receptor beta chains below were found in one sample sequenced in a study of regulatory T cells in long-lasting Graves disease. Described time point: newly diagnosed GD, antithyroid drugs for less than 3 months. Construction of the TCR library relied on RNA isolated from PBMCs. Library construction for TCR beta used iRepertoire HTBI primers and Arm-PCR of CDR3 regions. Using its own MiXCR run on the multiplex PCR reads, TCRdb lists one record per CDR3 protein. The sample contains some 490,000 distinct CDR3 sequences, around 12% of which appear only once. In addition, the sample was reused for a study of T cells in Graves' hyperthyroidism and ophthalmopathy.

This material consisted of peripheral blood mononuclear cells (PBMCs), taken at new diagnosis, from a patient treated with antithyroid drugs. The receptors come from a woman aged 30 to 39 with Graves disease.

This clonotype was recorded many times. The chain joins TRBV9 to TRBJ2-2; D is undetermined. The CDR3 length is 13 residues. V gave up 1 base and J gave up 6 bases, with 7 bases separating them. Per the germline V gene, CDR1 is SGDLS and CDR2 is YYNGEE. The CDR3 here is CASSVLAAGELFF. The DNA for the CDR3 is TGTGCCAGCAGCGTATTGGCCGCCGGGGAGCTGTTTTTT.

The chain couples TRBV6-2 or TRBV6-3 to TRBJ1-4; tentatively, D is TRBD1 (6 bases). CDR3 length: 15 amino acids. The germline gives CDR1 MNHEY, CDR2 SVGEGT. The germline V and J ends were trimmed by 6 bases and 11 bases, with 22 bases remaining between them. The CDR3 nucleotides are TGTGCCAGCAGCTATACAGGGAAGGACATGAGGAAACTGTTTTTT. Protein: CASSYTGKDMRKLFF.

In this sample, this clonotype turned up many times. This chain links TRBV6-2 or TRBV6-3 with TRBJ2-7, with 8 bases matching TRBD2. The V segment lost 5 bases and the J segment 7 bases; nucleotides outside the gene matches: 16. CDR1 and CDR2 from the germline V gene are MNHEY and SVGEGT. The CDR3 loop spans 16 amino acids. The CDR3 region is CASSETGGQGQGEQYF. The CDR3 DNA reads TGTGCCAGCAGTGAAACGGGAGGGCAGGGTCAAGGGGAGCAGTACTTC.

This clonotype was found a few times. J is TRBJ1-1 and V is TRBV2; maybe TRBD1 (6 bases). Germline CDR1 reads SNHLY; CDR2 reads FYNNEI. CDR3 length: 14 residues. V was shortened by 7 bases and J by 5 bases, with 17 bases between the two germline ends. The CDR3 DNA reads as TGTGCCAGCATGACAGGTTTCTCCGGGACTGAAGCTTTCTTT. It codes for CASMTGFSGTEAFF.

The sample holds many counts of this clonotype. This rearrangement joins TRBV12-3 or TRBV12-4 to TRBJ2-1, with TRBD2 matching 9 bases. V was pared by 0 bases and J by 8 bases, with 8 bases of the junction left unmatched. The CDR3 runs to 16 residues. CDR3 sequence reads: CASSLASGRVVHEQFF. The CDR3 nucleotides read TGTGCCAGCAGTTTAGCTAGCGGGAGAGTTGTCCATGAGCAGTTCTTC.

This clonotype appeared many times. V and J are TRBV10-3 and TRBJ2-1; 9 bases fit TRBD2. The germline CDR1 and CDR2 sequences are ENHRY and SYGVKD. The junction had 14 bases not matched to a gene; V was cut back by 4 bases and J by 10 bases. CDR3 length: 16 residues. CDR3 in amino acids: CAISVSEGTSLTEQFF. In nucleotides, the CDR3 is TGTGCCATCAGTGTCTCTGAGGGGACTAGCCTCACCGAGCAGTTCTTC.

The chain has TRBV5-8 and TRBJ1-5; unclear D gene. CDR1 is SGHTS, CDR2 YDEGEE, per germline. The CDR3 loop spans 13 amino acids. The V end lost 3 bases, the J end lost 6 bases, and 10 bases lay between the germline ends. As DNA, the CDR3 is TGTGCCAGCAGCTCGAACTACGCTCAGCCCCAGCATTTT. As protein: CASSSNYAQPQHF.

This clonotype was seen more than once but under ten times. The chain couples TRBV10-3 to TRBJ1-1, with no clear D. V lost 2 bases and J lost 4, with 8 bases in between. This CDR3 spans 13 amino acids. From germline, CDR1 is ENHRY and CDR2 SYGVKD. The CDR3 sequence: CAISEGLVTEAFF. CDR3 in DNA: TGTGCCATCAGTGAGGGGTTAGTCACTGAAGCTTTCTTT.

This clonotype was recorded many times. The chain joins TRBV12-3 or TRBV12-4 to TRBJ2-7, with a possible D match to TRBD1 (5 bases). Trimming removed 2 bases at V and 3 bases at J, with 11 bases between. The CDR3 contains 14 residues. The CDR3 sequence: CASSLSGRDYEQYF. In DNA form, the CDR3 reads TGTGCCAGCAGTTTATCAGGGCGCGACTACGAGCAGTACTTC.

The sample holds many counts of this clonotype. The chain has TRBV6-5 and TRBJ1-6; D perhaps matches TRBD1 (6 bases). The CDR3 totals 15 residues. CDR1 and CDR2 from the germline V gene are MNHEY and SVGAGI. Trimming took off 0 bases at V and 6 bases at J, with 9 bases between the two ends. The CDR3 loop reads CASSYSGGANSPLHF. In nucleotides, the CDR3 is TGTGCCAGCAGTTACTCTGGGGGGGCTAATTCACCCCTCCACTTT.

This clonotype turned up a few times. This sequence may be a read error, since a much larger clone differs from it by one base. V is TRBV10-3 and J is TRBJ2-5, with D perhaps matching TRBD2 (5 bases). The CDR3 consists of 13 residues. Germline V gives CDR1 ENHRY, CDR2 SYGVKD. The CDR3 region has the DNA TGTGCCATCAAGGAGGCGGTTCAAGAGACCCAGTGCTTC. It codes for CAIKEAVQETQCF.

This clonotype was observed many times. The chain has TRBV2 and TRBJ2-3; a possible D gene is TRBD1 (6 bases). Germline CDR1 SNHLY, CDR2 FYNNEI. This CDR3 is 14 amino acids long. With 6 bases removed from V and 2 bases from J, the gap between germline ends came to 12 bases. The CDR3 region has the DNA TGTGCCAGCAGAATGGGACACTTCACAGATACGCAGTATTTT. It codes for CASRMGHFTDTQYF. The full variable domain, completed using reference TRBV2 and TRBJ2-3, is EPEVTQTPSHQVTQMGQEVILRCVPISNHLYFYWYRQILGQKVEFLVSFYNNEISEKSEIFDDQFSVERPDGSNFTLKIRSTKLEDSAMYFCASRMGHFTDTQYFGPGTRLTVL.

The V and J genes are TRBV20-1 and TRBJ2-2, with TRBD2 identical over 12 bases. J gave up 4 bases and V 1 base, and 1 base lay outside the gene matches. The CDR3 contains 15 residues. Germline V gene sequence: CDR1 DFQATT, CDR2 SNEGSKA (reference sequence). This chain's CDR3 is CSARASGRVTGELFF. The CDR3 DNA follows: TGCAGTGCTAGAGCTAGCGGGAGGGTCACCGGGGAGCTGTTTTTT.

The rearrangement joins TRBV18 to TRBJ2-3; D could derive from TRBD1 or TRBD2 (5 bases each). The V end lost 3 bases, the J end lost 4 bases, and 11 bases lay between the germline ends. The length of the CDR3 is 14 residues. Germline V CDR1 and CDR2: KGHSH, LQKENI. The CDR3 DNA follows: TGTGCCAGCTCACCGGGGGTGGCGGCAGATACGCAGTATTTT. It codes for CASSPGVAADTQYF.

The CDR3 is CASSTVGGYTEAFF. The CDR3 DNA sequence: TGTGCCAGCAGTACCGTTGGAGGCTACACTGAAGCTTTCTTT. The rearrangement uses TRBV12-3 or TRBV12-4 and TRBJ1-1, with D hard to call. Trimming took off 5 bases at V and 3 bases at J, with 13 bases between the two ends. The CDR3 spans 14 residues.

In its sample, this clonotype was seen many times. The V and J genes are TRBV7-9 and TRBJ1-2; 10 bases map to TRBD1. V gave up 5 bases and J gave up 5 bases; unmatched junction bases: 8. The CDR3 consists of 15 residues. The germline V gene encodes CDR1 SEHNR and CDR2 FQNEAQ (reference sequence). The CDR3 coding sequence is TGTGCCAGCAGCACTGGACAGGGGGGGATTTATGGCTACACCTTC. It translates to CASSTGQGGIYGYTF.

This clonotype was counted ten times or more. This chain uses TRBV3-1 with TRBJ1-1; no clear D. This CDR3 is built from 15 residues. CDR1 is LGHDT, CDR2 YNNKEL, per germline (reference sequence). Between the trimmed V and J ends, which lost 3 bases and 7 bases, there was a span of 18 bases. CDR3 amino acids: CASSHLVWKGGEAFF. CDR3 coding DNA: TGTGCCAGCAGCCACCTTGTGTGGAAGGGAGGTGAAGCTTTCTTT.

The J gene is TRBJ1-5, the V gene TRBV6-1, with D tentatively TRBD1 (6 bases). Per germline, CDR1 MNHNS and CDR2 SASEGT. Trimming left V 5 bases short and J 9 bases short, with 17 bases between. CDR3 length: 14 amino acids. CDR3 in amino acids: CASSKQGPTRPQHF. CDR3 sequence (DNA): TGTGCCAGCAGTAAACAGGGTCCCACTCGGCCCCAGCATTTT.

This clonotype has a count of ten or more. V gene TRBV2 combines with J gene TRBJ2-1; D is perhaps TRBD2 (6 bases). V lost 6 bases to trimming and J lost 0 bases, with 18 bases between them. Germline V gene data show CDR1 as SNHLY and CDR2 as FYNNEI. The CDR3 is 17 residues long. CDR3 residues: CASSLEGLRSSYNEQFF. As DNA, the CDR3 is TGTGCCAGCAGCCTGGAGGGCCTTCGAAGCTCCTACAATGAGCAGTTCTTC.

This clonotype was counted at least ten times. The CDR3 region has the DNA TGTGCCAGTAGTACAGGAAGGGTGAGGACCGGGGAGCTGTTTTTT. Translating gives CASSTGRVRTGELFF. The V gene is TRBV19, the J gene TRBJ2-2; D call uncertain. Germline CDR1 reads LNHDA; CDR2 reads SQIVND (reference sequence). V was cut by 4 bases and J by 5 bases, with 14 bases left in between. This CDR3 spans 15 amino acids.